This TCR beta chain was identified in a study of metastatic and nonmetastatic thyroid tumors. Study in general: From malignant and benign thyroid patients, repertoires in blood and in tumor or nodule tissue were compared. Study outcomes and limitations: Versus benign nodules, malignant thyroid tumors reportedly had significantly higher TCR beta diversity, in blood and tumor.

Remarks on this clone: As yet, its antigen is unknown.

No treatment had been given to any patient before thyroid surgery. With MiXCR, TCRdb called clones anew from the PCR reads. The data contain 15,000 to 20,000 clones, around 14% of them seen just once; the ten biggest clones take up 15% to 20%. The origin of this receptor is a female donor with papillary thyroid cancer or a benign thyroid nodule (not recorded which). Some clones in this sample may be carry-over from other donors' samples. What was sequenced was blood.

Here the CDR3 reads CASSQAAWGGYYEQYF. DNA of the CDR3: TGCGCCAGCAGCCAAGCCGCCTGGGGGGGGTACTACGAGCAGTACTTC. The chain carries TRBV4-1 and TRBJ2-7; TRBD2 aligns across 7 bases. The CDR3 has 16 amino acids. The germline V gene has CDR1 MGHRA and CDR2 YSYEKL. Unmatched junction bases numbered 9, after V lost 1 base and J lost 3 bases.